The clone carrying this T cell receptor beta chain is a singleton in its sample. Its antigen is not known. CDR1 and CDR2 from the germline V gene are LGHNA and YNFKEQ. CDR3 length: 17 amino acids. J gave up 0 bases and V 4 bases, and 10 bases lay outside the gene matches. The sample originates from a study of siplizumab effects on memory and regulatory T cells. Points from the study as a whole: Only a minority of proliferating CD4+ or CD8+ clones had an assignable naive or memory phenotype, with roughly 75-97% lacking one. Siplizumab brought about a significant reduction in alloreactive sequences traceable to unstimulated CD4+ memory cells.

About 10^5 TCR templates were measured in each sample. Libraries were prepared by immunoSEQ multiplex PCR; TCRdb keeps only in-frame clonotypes and omits some of them. The profile shows 70,000 to 95,000 clones, more than 85% of them singletons. The V and J genes are TRBV4-2 and TRBJ2-7; 9 bases are a match to TRBD2. The TCR originated in a human donor in good health. The sample taken for sequencing was CD8+ T cells sorted from blood. The CDR3 sequence is CASSRGSWTSASYEQYF. The CDR3 nucleotides are TGTGCCAGCAGCCGCGGCTCGTGGACTAGCGCCTCCTACGAGCAGTACTTC.